The source of this T cell receptor (beta chain) is a study of Ad26.COV2.S vaccination and SARS-CoV-2 variants. Overall study context: The donor participated in the COV1001 trial, in its Ad26.COV2.S arm. Intramuscular Ad26.COV2.S doses were given once or twice, 56 days apart.

Clones were sequenced by immunoSEQ multiplex PCR, and TCRdb holds only the in-frame ones, with some missing. The top ten clones hold 3.5% of a sample with 400,000 or so clones, around 85% of them seen once. CDR3 length: 14 amino acids. With 3 bases removed from V and 8 bases from J, the gap between germline ends came to 11 bases. CDR1 and CDR2 (germline): SGHVS, FQNEAQ. The treatment was: some 20 received Ad26.COV2.S at low or high dose, single or two shots; several received placebo; per-sample allocation not given. Sampling took place 63 days after the first vaccine or placebo injection. The rearrangement links TRBV7-8 to TRBJ1-6; TRBD1 is a possible D gene (5 bases). The receptor comes from a person aged 18-60 years who received the Ad26.COV2.S COVID-19 vaccine or a placebo. The source was peripheral blood, collected in a trial of Ad26.COV2.S vaccine versus placebo. In DNA, the CDR3 is TGTGCCAGCAGCTTTGGGGACGGGGATTCACCCCTCCACTTT. Encoded protein: CASSFGDGDSPLHF.